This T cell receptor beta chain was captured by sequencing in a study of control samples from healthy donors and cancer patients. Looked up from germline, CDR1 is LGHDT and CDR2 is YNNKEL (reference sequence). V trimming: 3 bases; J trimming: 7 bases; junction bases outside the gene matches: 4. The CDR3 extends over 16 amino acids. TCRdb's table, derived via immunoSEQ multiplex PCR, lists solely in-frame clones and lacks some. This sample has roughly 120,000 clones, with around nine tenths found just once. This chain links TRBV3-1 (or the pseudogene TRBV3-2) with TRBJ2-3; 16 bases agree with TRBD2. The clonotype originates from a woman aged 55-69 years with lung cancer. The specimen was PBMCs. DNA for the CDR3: TGTGCCAGCAGCCAGGGACTAGCGGGAGGGATGTATACGCAGTATTTT. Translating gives CASSQGLAGGMYTQYF.